The 26 T cell receptor beta chains below were found in one sample sequenced in a study of radiotherapy plus CTLA-4 blockade in lung cancer. The assay was immunoSEQ multiplex PCR, and TCRdb's table has in-frame clones only and misses some. Of 80,000 to 100,000 clones listed, around 83% are singletons. The sequencing here drew on peripheral blood, taken from a patient treated with radiotherapy plus ipilimumab. These receptor sequences come from a human donor with non-small cell lung cancer who had a partial response to radiotherapy plus ipilimumab.

The CDR3 protein is CASSQHRGLGDTEAFF. The DNA for the CDR3 is TGTGCCAGCAGCCAGCACAGGGGGCTCGGGGACACTGAAGCTTTCTTT. The chain combines TRBV7-8 with TRBJ1-1; 9 nucleotides line up with TRBD1. V lost 5 bases to trimming and J lost 3 bases; unmatched junction nucleotides: 10. The CDR3 is 16 amino acids. Germline values: CDR1 SGHVS, CDR2 FQNEAQ.

This clone appeared a few times. Germline is not matched at one junction end, which may reflect a read error. The chain joins TRBV10-2 to TRBJ1-1; a possible D gene is TRBD1 (5 bases). CDR1 is WSHSY and CDR2 is SAAADI in the germline V gene. CDR3 length: 14 residues. CDR3 sequence reads: CAISESGGSTEAFF. The CDR3 DNA reads as TGTGCCATCAGTGAGTCTGGGGGGAGCACTGAAGCTTTCTTT.

The chain combines TRBV5-1 with TRBJ2-5, with 8 bases matching TRBD1. V trimming: 3 bases; J trimming: 3 bases; junction bases outside the gene matches: 7. Germline V gene data show CDR1 as SGHRS and CDR2 as YFSETQ. The CDR3 is made up of 15 amino acids. DNA for the CDR3: TGCGCCAGCAGCTCTCGGACAGGGCGGGAAGAGACCCAGTACTTC. This gives the protein CASSSRTGREETQYF. The whole variable domain, filled in from reference TRBV5-1 and TRBJ2-5, reads KAGVTQTPRYLIKTRGQQVTLSCSPISGHRSVSWYQQTPGQGLQFLFEYFSETQRNKGNFPGRFSGRQFSNSRSEMNVSTLELGDSALYLCASSSRTGREETQYFGPGTRLLVL.

This chain links TRBV29-1 with TRBJ2-1, with TRBD2 matching 12 bases. The junction had 9 bases not matched to a gene; V was cut back by 5 bases and J by 16 bases. Germline CDR1 is SQVTM and CDR2 is ANQGSEA. This CDR3 contains 12 residues. The CDR3 coding sequence is TGCAGCGTTCTCGGACTAGCGGGGTTACAATTCTTC. It is translated as CSVLGLAGLQFF.

Comments on this clone: Germline is not matched at one junction end, which may reflect a read error. The J gene is TRBJ2-3, the V gene TRBV5-5, with 13 bases lining up with TRBD2. Germline CDR1 and CDR2: SGHKS and YYEKEE (reference sequence). CDR3 size: 12 residues. The CDR3, as DNA: TGTGCCAGCAGCCCTGGACTAGCGGGGGAAGACTTT. Translation: CASSPGLAGEDF.

This clone appeared once. The chain employs TRBV29-1 and TRBJ2-5; 7 nucleotides align to TRBD1. TRBJ2-7 matches the DNA end more closely, so the J call is doubtful. The CDR3 runs to 16 residues. Germline V gives CDR1 SQVTM, CDR2 ANQGSEA. This CDR3 reads CSVARARTGSSYEQYF. CDR3 DNA sequence: TGCAGCGTTGCTCGCGCTAGGACAGGTAGCTCCTACGAGCAGTACTTC.

The rearrangement joins TRBV5-1 to TRBJ1-5; a possible D gene is TRBD1 (5 bases). The germline V gene has CDR1 SGHRS and CDR2 YFSETQ. The CDR3 covers 17 residues. V was clipped by 4 bases and J by 0 bases, with 17 bases between them. Here the CDR3 reads CASSLQPVTDSNQPQHF. As DNA, the CDR3 is TGCGCCAGCAGCCTACAACCGGTGACAGATAGCAATCAGCCCCAGCATTTT.

This clone was found once. In nucleotides, the CDR3 is TGTGCCAGCAGTTTGCGGCGATCCTATGGCTACACCTTC. It is translated as CASSLRRSYGYTF. J is TRBJ1-2 and V is TRBV28; D ambiguous. V was pared by 3 bases and J by 4 bases, with 9 bases between. Germline CDR1 MDHEN, CDR2 SYDVKM. The CDR3 extends over 13 amino acids.

This clone was seen once. The V and J genes are TRBV5-4 and TRBJ2-7; 10 bases match TRBD1. In germline, CDR1 is SGHNT, CDR2 YYREEE (reference sequence). V lost 3 bases and J lost 5; bases outside the gene matches: 8. The CDR3 runs 15 residues. As DNA, the CDR3 is TGTGCCAGCAGCTCCTTGACAGGGGGCGTGGACGAGCAGTACTTC. Protein sequence: CASSSLTGGVDEQYF.

There are a few counts of this clone. Distinct nucleotide sequences in the sample also encode this CDR3. The chain has TRBV10-1 and TRBJ2-3; 12 nucleotides match TRBD2. The CDR3 runs to 15 residues. V trimming: 6 bases; J trimming: 5 bases; junction bases outside the gene matches: 6. Germline values: CDR1 WNHNN, CDR2 SYGVQD (reference sequence). DNA for the CDR3: TGCGCCAGCAGCGAGACTAGCGGGAGCCGAGATACGCAGTATTTT. Protein sequence: CASSETSGSRDTQYF.

The rearrangement links TRBV25-1 to TRBJ1-1; D is undetermined. There are 16 residues in the CDR3. Trimming left V 4 bases short and J 5 bases short, with 20 bases between. CDR1 is MGHDK and CDR2 is SYGVNS in the germline V gene. The CDR3 region has the DNA TGTGCCAGCAGTGCACTAACGGGGAAGGGTAGGACTGAAGCTTTCTTT. Translation gives CASSALTGKGRTEAFF. The entire variable domain, with the rest obtained from reference TRBV25-1 and TRBJ1-1, is as follows: EADIYQTPRYLVIGTGKKITLECSQTMGHDKMYWYQQDPGMELHLIHYSYGVNSTEKGDLSSESTVSRIRTEHFPLTLESARPSHTSQYLCASSALTGKGRTEAFFGQGTRLTVV.

The chain joins TRBV18 to TRBJ2-6; TRBD1 matches 9 bases. Germline CDR1 is KGHSH and CDR2 is LQKENI. This CDR3 is 19 amino acids long. V gave up 3 bases and J gave up 2 bases; unmatched junction bases: 11. The CDR3 loop reads CASSPGEGGQGTGANVLTF. The DNA for the CDR3 is TGTGCCAGCTCACCTGGAGAAGGGGGACAGGGAACTGGGGCCAACGTCCTGACTTTC.

This clone was counted between two and nine times. The V and J genes are TRBV9 and TRBJ2-5; the match to TRBD2 covers 12 bases. The CDR3 runs 16 residues. V lost 0 bases, J lost 5 bases, and 5 bases stayed unmatched. Germline V gives CDR1 SGDLS, CDR2 YYNGEE. The CDR3 DNA sequence: TGTGCCAGCAGCGTAGCACTAGCGGGAGGTCGGGAGACCCAGTACTTC. Translation: CASSVALAGGRETQYF. Using reference TRBV9 and TRBJ2-5 for the parts outside the CDR3, the full variable domain is DSGVTQTPKHLITATGQRVTLRCSPRSGDLSVYWYQQSLDQGLQFLIQYYNGEERAKGNILERFSAQQFPDLHSELNLSSLELGDSALYFCASSVALAGGRETQYFGPGTRLLVL.

The chain links TRBV6-5 to TRBJ2-7, with TRBD2 matching 8 bases. The CDR3 contains 16 residues. The germline V gene has CDR1 MNHEY and CDR2 SVGAGI. The V gene end was trimmed by 2 bases and the J gene end by 3 bases; junction bases not matched to a gene: 9. CDR3 loop: CASSYLGIAGFYEQYF. DNA of the CDR3: TGTGCCAGCAGTTACCTCGGAATAGCGGGATTCTACGAGCAGTACTTC.

In this sample, this clone turned up once. At the DNA level, this CDR3 is encoded by other sequences in the same sample as well. The chain uses TRBV10-3 and TRBJ2-7; tentatively, D is TRBD1 (5 bases). CDR1 is ENHRY, CDR2 SYGVKD, per germline. CDR3 length: 14 residues. The V end lost 2 bases, the J end lost 0 bases, and 8 bases lay between the germline ends. CDR3 bases: TGTGCCATCAGTGAGAGGCAGGGCTCCTACGAGCAGTACTTC. Its protein product is CAISERQGSYEQYF.

This chain connects TRBV18 to TRBJ2-7; 8 bases line up with TRBD2. V shed 2 bases, J shed 2 bases, and the junction held 5 bases outside the gene matches. Germline CDR1 and CDR2: KGHSH and LQKENI. The CDR3 has 15 residues. The CDR3 loop is CASSPTSGGAYEQYF. The CDR3 DNA follows: TGTGCCAGCTCACCAACTAGCGGAGGCGCCTACGAGCAGTACTTC.

This chain connects TRBV7-6 to TRBJ2-1; maybe TRBD1 (9 bases). CDR3 length equals 20 residues. The V and J ends lost 5 bases and 2 bases respectively, with 28 bases between them. Germline V gives CDR1 SGHVS, CDR2 FNYEAQ. The CDR3 DNA reads TGTGCCAGCAGCGCCTTCTTGGGACAGGGTCATAGCGGGGCCTACAATGAGCAGTTCTTC. Its translation is CASSAFLGQGHSGAYNEQFF.

The rearrangement links TRBV14 to TRBJ2-2; D not certain. V was pared by 2 bases and J by 8 bases, with 9 bases between. CDR1 SGHDN and CDR2 FVKESK come from the germline V gene. This CDR3 is 13 amino acids long. The DNA for the CDR3 is TGTGCCAGCAGCCAATCGAGTGCGGGGGAGCTGTTTTTT. Its protein is CASSQSSAGELFF.

The chain employs TRBV13 and TRBJ2-5; possibly TRBD2 for D (5 bases). CDR3 length: 17 residues. Deletions cut 5 bases from V and 2 bases from J, with 21 bases between. In germline, CDR1 is PRHDT, CDR2 FYEKMQ (reference sequence). CDR3 amino acids: CASSPRPPRALQETQYF. The CDR3 DNA follows: TGTGCCAGCAGCCCCCGACCCCCGCGGGCGCTACAAGAGACCCAGTACTTC. Full variable domain (remainder filled in from reference TRBV13 and TRBJ2-5): AAGVIQSPRHLIKEKRETATLKCYPIPRHDTVYWYQQGPGQDPQFLISFYEKMQSDKGSIPDRFSAQQFSDYHSELNMSSLELGDSALYFCASSPRPPRALQETQYFGPGTRLLVL.

This rearrangement joins TRBV9 to TRBJ1-2; weak D call: TRBD1 (6 bases). Germline V CDR1 and CDR2: SGDLS, YYNGEE. The CDR3 has 15 residues. Deletions cut 0 bases from V and 3 bases from J, with 12 bases between. CDR3 region: CASSVASGGHYGYTF. CDR3 nucleotide sequence: TGTGCCAGCAGCGTAGCTAGCGGGGGCCACTATGGCTACACCTTC. Complete variable domain (other parts from reference TRBV9 and TRBJ1-2): DSGVTQTPKHLITATGQRVTLRCSPRSGDLSVYWYQQSLDQGLQFLIQYYNGEERAKGNILERFSAQQFPDLHSELNLSSLELGDSALYFCASSVASGGHYGYTFGSGTRLTVV.

The CDR3 bases are TGTGCCAGCAGCCAAAGTATGACTAGCGGGAGTTACGAGCAGTACTTC. This gives the protein CASSQSMTSGSYEQYF. This rearrangement joins TRBV5-4 to TRBJ2-7; 12 positions agree with TRBD2. Germline CDR1 and CDR2: SGHNT and YYREEE (reference sequence). This CDR3 is built from 16 residues. J gave up 4 bases and V 4 bases, and 9 bases lay outside the gene matches.

The chain uses TRBV29-1 and TRBJ2-7; possibly TRBD2 for D (6 bases). The CDR3 runs to 14 residues. V lost 0 bases and J lost 6, with 15 bases in between. CDR1 is SQVTM, CDR2 ANQGSEA, per germline. CDR3: CSVEDGRAGFEQYF. DNA of the CDR3: TGCAGCGTTGAAGATGGCCGGGCGGGGTTCGAGCAGTACTTC.

The chain carries TRBV5-4 and TRBJ1-1; 9 bases agree with TRBD1. Germline lookup yields CDR1 SGHNT and CDR2 YYREEE (reference sequence). With V trimmed by 0 bases and J by 1 base, 4 bases remained unmatched. The CDR3 has 16 amino acids. CDR3 in amino acids: CASSLGTGVGNTEAFF. CDR3 in DNA: TGTGCCAGCAGCTTGGGGACAGGGGTGGGGAACACTGAAGCTTTCTTT. Variable domain in full (rest from reference TRBV5-4 and TRBJ1-1): ETGVTQSPTHLIKTRGQQVTLRCSSQSGHNTVSWYQQALGQGPQFIFQYYREEENGRGNFPPRFSGLQFPNYSSELNVNALELDDSALYLCASSLGTGVGNTEAFFGQGTRLTVV.

The table lists this clone with a few counts. This chain's CDR3 is CASNSESGANVLTF. CDR3 sequence (DNA): TGTGCCAGCAACTCGGAGTCTGGGGCCAACGTCCTGACTTTC. The chain joins TRBV5-6 to TRBJ2-6, with unresolved D. Trimming stripped 6 bases from V and 1 base from J, with 8 bases between. The CDR3 sequence is 14 residues long. CDR1 and CDR2 (germline): SGHDT, YYEEEE.

This chain joins TRBV14 and TRBJ2-2, with D uncertain. Germline V gives CDR1 SGHDN, CDR2 FVKESK. The V and J ends lost 3 bases and 0 bases respectively, with 11 bases between them. The CDR3 runs 16 residues. The DNA of the CDR3 is TGTGCCAGCAGCCACCCGAGTCGAGCGAACACCGGGGAGCTGTTTTTT. Amino acid sequence: CASSHPSRANTGELFF.

The V call is TRBV7-2, the J call TRBJ1-2, with 8 bases lining up with TRBD1. Germline V CDR1 and CDR2: SGHTA, FQGNSA. V dropped 4 bases and J dropped 8; count of bases not matched to a gene: 6. The CDR3 is 13 amino acids. The chain's CDR3 is CASSSGQAPGYTF. The CDR3 coding sequence is TGTGCCAGCAGCTCGGGACAGGCTCCCGGCTACACCTTC.